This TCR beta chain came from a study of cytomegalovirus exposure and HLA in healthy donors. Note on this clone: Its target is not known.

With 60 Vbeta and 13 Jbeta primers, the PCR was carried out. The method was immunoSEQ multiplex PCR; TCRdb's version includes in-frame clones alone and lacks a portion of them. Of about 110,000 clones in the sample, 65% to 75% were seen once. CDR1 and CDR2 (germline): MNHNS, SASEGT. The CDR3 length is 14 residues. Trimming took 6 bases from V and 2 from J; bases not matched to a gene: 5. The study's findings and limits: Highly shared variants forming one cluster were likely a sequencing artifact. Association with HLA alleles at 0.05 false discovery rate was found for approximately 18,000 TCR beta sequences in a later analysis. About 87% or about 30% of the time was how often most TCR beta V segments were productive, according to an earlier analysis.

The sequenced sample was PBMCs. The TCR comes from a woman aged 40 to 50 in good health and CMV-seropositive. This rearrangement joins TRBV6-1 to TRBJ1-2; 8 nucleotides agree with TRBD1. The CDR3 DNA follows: TGTGCCAGCAGCTTGGACAGGGTAAACTATGGCTACACCTTC. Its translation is CASSLDRVNYGYTF.